The 27 T cell receptor beta chains reported below all come from one sample, sequenced in a study of T-cell reconstitution after alpha-beta-depleted transplantation in children (dated by TCRdb to 2016 to 2017). Receptors were amplified or captured by PCR. The sample was run on an Illumina HiSeq 2500. To normalize quantification of the TCRbeta repertoire, the TCR libraries were built with molecular barcoding that relied on unique molecular identifiers. Using fastp trimming at Q25 and MiXCR clonotype assembly, TCRdb reanalyzed the public sequencing data and kept in-frame beta chains. Rows merge per CDR3 protein into single entries with the most common DNA and genes. The sample records about 230,000 distinct CDR3 sequences, 9.7% of which are singletons. About 5% of the sample comes from the top ten. The sample here was PBMCs from the stem cell graft donor, taken from the stem cell graft. The receptors originated from a human donor who donated a stem cell graft to a child with SCID.

This clonotype showed up many times. The rearrangement joins TRBV4-3 to TRBJ2-7; D ambiguous. Germline CDR1 is LGHNA and CDR2 is YSLEER. The CDR3 length is 14 residues. Trimming cost V 4 bases and J 0 bases, with 10 bases left between them. The CDR3 sequence: CASSLGQLSYEQYF. CDR3 DNA: TGCGCCAGCAGCCTTGGGCAGCTCTCCTACGAGCAGTACTTC.

This clonotype was seen many times. J is TRBJ2-3 and V is TRBV7-2, with TRBD1 identical over 7 bases. Trimming took 5 bases from V and 6 from J; bases not matched to a gene: 8. The CDR3 runs 14 residues. Germline CDR1 reads SGHTA; CDR2 reads FQGNSA. DNA for the CDR3: TGTGCCAGCAGCGGACCAACAGGGGCGGATACGCAGTATTTT. Residues: CASSGPTGADTQYF.

Details on this clonotype: This may be a read error: a much more frequent sequence differs by one nucleotide. The genes are TRBV18 and TRBJ1-2; D gene unclear. There are 13 residues in the CDR3. Germline values: CDR1 KGHSH, CDR2 LQKENI. Trimming left V 0 bases short and J 6 bases short, with 8 bases between. The CDR3 spells CASSPPARDGYTF. The CDR3 DNA is TGTGCCAGCTCACCACCGGCGAGGGATGGCTACACCTTC. The full variable domain, completed using reference TRBV18 and TRBJ1-2, is NAGVMQNPRHLVRRRGQEARLRCSPMKGHSHVYWYRQLPEEGLKFMVYLQKENIIDESGMPKERFSAEFPKEGPSILRIQQVVRGDSAAYFCASSPPARDGYTFGSGTRLTVV.

This chain joins TRBV5-1 and TRBJ1-3; 7 bases are shared with TRBD1. Trimming at V came to 4 bases and at J to 0 bases, leaving 7 bases not matched to a gene. The length of the CDR3 is 16 residues. The V gene's germline CDR1 is SGHRS and CDR2 YFSETQ. The CDR3 is CASSPMGQPSGNTIYF. In nucleotides, the CDR3 is TGCGCCAGCAGCCCGATGGGACAGCCCTCTGGAAACACCATATATTTT.

This clonotype was recorded many times. This chain's CDR3 is CSAEDLAHGYTF. The CDR3 nucleotides read TGCAGCGCGGAAGACTTGGCCCATGGCTACACCTTC. This chain connects TRBV29-1 to TRBJ1-2; D is ambiguous. This CDR3 comprises 12 residues. Germline V gene sequence: CDR1 SQVTM, CDR2 ANQGSEA. V was pared by 7 bases and J by 6 bases, with 15 bases between.

The chain joins TRBV12-3 or TRBV12-4 to TRBJ1-2; D unresolved. Between the trimmed V and J ends, which lost 6 bases and 3 bases, there was a span of 14 bases. This CDR3 spans 14 amino acids. The CDR3 DNA reads as TGTGCCAGCAGCTCTCTGGCCATCCACTATGGCTACACCTTC. It is translated as CASSSLAIHYGYTF.

This clonotype was observed many times. The CDR3 loop is CSVEGYPGGPQHF. In nucleotides, the CDR3 is TGCAGCGTTGAGGGGTATCCCGGGGGGCCCCAGCATTTT. The chain has TRBV29-1 and TRBJ1-5, with D possibly matching TRBD1 (5 bases). Trimming took 3 bases from V and 9 from J, leaving 15 bases between them. There are 13 residues in the CDR3. CDR1 SQVTM and CDR2 ANQGSEA come from the germline V gene.

This clonotype was seen ten or more times. The rearrangement uses TRBV20-1 and TRBJ2-2; a possible D gene is TRBD2 (6 bases). Germline V gives CDR1 DFQATT, CDR2 SNEGSKA (reference sequence). The CDR3 consists of 15 residues. The V and J ends lost 0 bases and 5 bases respectively, with 13 bases between them. CDR3 coding DNA: TGCAGTGCTAGAGATGGAGGGGAAGATACCGGGGAGCTGTTTTTT. As protein: CSARDGGEDTGELFF.

This clonotype was counted ten times or more. J is TRBJ1-1 and V is TRBV5-4; no clear D. This CDR3 has 16 residues. Germline V gives CDR1 SGHNT, CDR2 YYREEE (reference sequence). V dropped 0 bases and J dropped 1 base, with 13 bases sitting between them. The CDR3 reads CASSLVPSLENTEAFF. Here the CDR3 DNA reads TGTGCCAGCAGCTTGGTTCCCTCCCTCGAGAACACTGAAGCTTTCTTT. Full variable domain (remainder filled in from reference TRBV5-4 and TRBJ1-1): ETGVTQSPTHLIKTRGQQVTLRCSSQSGHNTVSWYQQALGQGPQFIFQYYREEENGRGNFPPRFSGLQFPNYSSELNVNALELDDSALYLCASSLVPSLENTEAFFGQGTRLTVV.

The table lists this clonotype with a count of one. The chain combines TRBV6-1 with TRBJ1-2; TRBD1 aligns across 7 bases. The germline V gene has CDR1 MNHNS and CDR2 SASEGT. Trimming cost V 8 bases and J 4 bases; bases outside gene matches: 10. CDR3 length: 14 residues. The CDR3 loop reads CASGPRQGFYGYTF. In DNA form, the CDR3 reads TGTGCCAGCGGCCCCCGACAGGGATTCTATGGCTACACCTTC.

This clonotype was detected ten times or more. The rearrangement links TRBV5-6 to TRBJ2-3; weak D call: TRBD2 (6 bases). The CDR3 is 15 residues long. Germline CDR1 and CDR2: SGHDT and YYEEEE. Trimming removed 5 bases from V and 2 bases from J, with 15 bases in between. CDR3 DNA: TGTGCCAGCAGGGGACGGCGGGGCTACACAGATACGCAGTATTTT. Amino acid sequence: CASRGRRGYTDTQYF.

This clonotype was detected many times. The chain uses TRBV20-1 and TRBJ1-1; TRBD1 agrees at 7 bases. Trimming at V came to 4 bases and at J to 3 bases, leaving 8 bases not matched to a gene. The CDR3 is 14 residues long. Germline CDR1 and CDR2: DFQATT and SNEGSKA (reference sequence). The CDR3: CSAKRGHGDTEAFF. DNA for the CDR3: TGCAGTGCTAAGAGGGGGCACGGAGACACTGAAGCTTTCTTT.

This clonotype was counted at least ten times. The V call is TRBV20-1, the J call TRBJ1-1; the D gene is possibly TRBD1 (5 bases). V lost 2 bases and J lost 3, with 10 bases in between. Germline-derived CDR1 and CDR2 are DFQATT and SNEGSKA (reference sequence). The CDR3 sequence is 13 residues long. The CDR3 reads CSARSRGYTEAFF. The CDR3 coding sequence is TGCAGTGCTAGATCCCGGGGCTACACTGAAGCTTTCTTT.

This clonotype came up many times. The chain employs TRBV18 and TRBJ1-2; no clear D gene. Germline V gene data show CDR1 as KGHSH and CDR2 as LQKENI. CDR3 length equals 15 residues. Deletions cut 6 bases from V and 3 bases from J, with 17 bases between. CDR3 protein: CASSKRADSHYGYTF. The CDR3 nucleotides read TGTGCCAGCTCGAAAAGGGCAGATTCTCACTATGGCTACACCTTC. Variable domain in full (rest from reference TRBV18 and TRBJ1-2): NAGVMQNPRHLVRRRGQEARLRCSPMKGHSHVYWYRQLPEEGLKFMVYLQKENIIDESGMPKERFSAEFPKEGPSILRIQQVVRGDSAAYFCASSKRADSHYGYTFGSGTRLTVV.

The chain joins TRBV5-4 to TRBJ2-2, with 7 bases that match TRBD1. The CDR3 sequence is 19 residues long. Germline-derived CDR1 and CDR2 are SGHNT and YYREEE (reference sequence). With 1 base clipped from V and 6 bases from J, the junction kept 18 bases outside the gene matches. This CDR3 is CASSLPINRGRALPGELFF. CDR3 in DNA: TGTGCCAGCAGCTTGCCTATCAACAGGGGACGCGCTCTTCCCGGGGAGCTGTTTTTT.

This chain connects TRBV30 to TRBJ2-1; D is ambiguous. The V gene's germline CDR1 is GTSNPN and CDR2 SVGIG (reference sequence). Trimming cost V 6 bases and J 2 bases, with 11 bases left between them. The CDR3 consists of 13 residues. The CDR3, as DNA: TGTGCCTGTAAGGGTTCTCCCTACAATGAGCAGTTCTTC. Its translation is CACKGSPYNEQFF.

This clonotype has just a few counts. The chain links TRBV6-6 to TRBJ1-5, with D uncertain. This CDR3 has 12 residues. With 2 bases removed from V and 4 bases from J, the gap between germline ends came to 3 bases. In germline, CDR1 is MNHNY, CDR2 SVGAGI (reference sequence). As DNA, the CDR3 is TGTGCCAGCAGTTACGCTAATCAGCCCCAGCATTTT. This sequence encodes CASSYANQPQHF.

This clonotype was counted only a few times. The V and J genes are TRBV24-1 and TRBJ2-1, with 10 bases matching TRBD2. The CDR3 is 16 amino acids. Germline assignment: CDR1 KGHDR and CDR2 SFDVKD. The trim removed 4 bases at V and 7 bases at J, leaving 9 bases unmatched. The CDR3 nucleotides read TGTGCCACCAGTGACTCCCAGCGGGGGGGAGGGAATGAGCAGTTCTTC. Protein: CATSDSQRGGGNEQFF.

This clonotype showed up many times. The rearrangement uses TRBV10-3 and TRBJ2-1, with D perhaps given as TRBD1 or TRBD2 (6 bases each). V was clipped by 0 bases and J by 6 bases, with 18 bases between them. Looked up from germline, CDR1 is ENHRY and CDR2 is SYGVKD. The length of the CDR3 is 17 residues. The CDR3 DNA is TGTGCCATCAGTGAGTCGATTTTGGGGGGCAGGGTCAATGAGCAGTTCTTC. The encoded protein is CAISESILGGRVNEQFF.

This clonotype was counted ten times or more. The rearrangement joins TRBV7-7 to TRBJ2-6; D is unclear. CDR3 length: 16 amino acids. V was cut by 4 bases and J by 0 bases, with 10 bases left in between. From germline, CDR1 is SSHAT and CDR2 FNYEAQ (reference sequence). The chain's CDR3 is CASSSGPISGANVLTF. The CDR3 nucleotides read TGTGCCAGCAGCTCCGGGCCTATCTCTGGGGCCAACGTCCTGACTTTC.

This clonotype was recorded many times. The chain is built from TRBV5-1 and TRBJ1-6, with D possibly TRBD1 on 6 matching bases. CDR1 SGHRS and CDR2 YFSETQ come from the germline V gene. The length of the CDR3 is 17 residues. V dropped 4 bases and J dropped 4 bases, with 18 bases sitting between them. The CDR3 spells CASSHGQPGGYNSPLHF. The CDR3 DNA reads as TGCGCCAGCAGCCACGGACAGCCCGGAGGATATAATTCACCCCTCCACTTT.

This clonotype has just a few counts. This rearrangement joins TRBV5-1 to TRBJ1-4, with TRBD1 matching 7 bases. V lost 5 bases to trimming and J lost 7 bases; unmatched junction nucleotides: 8. Germline-derived CDR1 and CDR2 are SGHRS and YFSETQ. The CDR3 runs to 14 residues. The CDR3 DNA follows: TGCGCCAGCAGGCCGACAGGGACAGCTGAAAAACTGTTTTTT. Encoded protein: CASRPTGTAEKLFF.

The chain couples TRBV6-5 to TRBJ2-5; 9 nucleotides match TRBD1. Germline-derived CDR1 and CDR2 are MNHEY and SVGAGI. The CDR3 has 16 residues. After removal of 0 bases from V and 5 bases from J, the junction contained 7 bases not matched to a gene. DNA for the CDR3: TGTGCCAGCAGTTACTCTATAGGGACAGGGACGGAGACCCAGTACTTC. Translating gives CASSYSIGTGTETQYF.

V and J are TRBV4-2 and TRBJ1-1; no clear D gene. CDR1 is LGHNA, CDR2 YNFKEQ, per germline. The CDR3 runs 15 residues. V lost 1 base and J lost 0, with 9 bases in between. As DNA, the CDR3 is TGTGCCAGCAGCCAAGTAAGCCAGATGAACACTGAAGCTTTCTTT. Translation gives CASSQVSQMNTEAFF.

This clonotype was seen at least ten times. The CDR3 sequence is CSVSNTGDQGYGYTF. In DNA form, the CDR3 reads TGCAGCGTTTCTAATACGGGGGACCAGGGCTATGGCTACACCTTC. The V call is TRBV29-1, the J call TRBJ1-2; perhaps TRBD1 as D (5 bases). V lost 5 bases and J 4 bases, leaving 20 bases between the germline ends. CDR3 length equals 15 residues. CDR1 and CDR2 from the germline V gene are SQVTM and ANQGSEA.

The rearrangement uses TRBV20-1 and TRBJ2-3; 7 nucleotides line up with TRBD2. V trimming: 0 bases; J trimming: 4 bases; junction bases outside the gene matches: 4. CDR1 and CDR2 from the germline V gene are DFQATT and SNEGSKA (reference sequence). The CDR3 is 14 amino acids. The CDR3, as DNA: TGCAGTGCTAGAGAGGGGGGGATGGCAGATACGCAGTATTTT. Its protein is CSAREGGMADTQYF.

This clonotype came up many times. V usage is TRBV4-1 and J usage is TRBJ1-5, with 7 bases aligning to TRBD1. The junction had 5 bases not matched to a gene; V was cut back by 4 bases and J by 5 bases. Germline CDR1 MGHRA, CDR2 YSYEKL. The CDR3 has 14 residues. CDR3 residues: CASSRQGIDQPQHF. Here the CDR3 DNA reads TGCGCCAGCAGCCGACAGGGAATCGATCAGCCCCAGCATTTT.